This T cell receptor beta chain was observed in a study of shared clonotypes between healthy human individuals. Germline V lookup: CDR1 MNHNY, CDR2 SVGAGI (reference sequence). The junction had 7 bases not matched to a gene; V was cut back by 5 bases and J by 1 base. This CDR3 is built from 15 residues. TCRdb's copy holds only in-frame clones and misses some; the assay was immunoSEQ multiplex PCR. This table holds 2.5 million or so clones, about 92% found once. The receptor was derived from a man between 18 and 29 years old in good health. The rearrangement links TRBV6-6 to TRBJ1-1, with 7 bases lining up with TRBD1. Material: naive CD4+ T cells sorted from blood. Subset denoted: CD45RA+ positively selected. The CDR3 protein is CASSPSTGRNTEAFF. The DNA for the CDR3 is TGTGCCAGCAGTCCTTCGACAGGGAGGAACACTGAAGCTTTCTTT.